The 26 T cell receptor beta chains below all came from one sample that was sequenced in a study of Tregs in tolerant kidney transplant recipients. Some clones are missing from TCRdb's copy, which holds only in-frame ones; the method was immunoSEQ multiplex PCR. This sample has 85,000 to 90,000 clones, with approximately 94% found just once. The sample consisted of CD8+ T cells from blood. These receptors came from a human donor in good health.

The chain couples TRBV5-3 to TRBJ2-7, with a possible D match to TRBD1 (5 bases). TRBV5-3 is noted as an ORF with a role that remains uncertain. The CDR3 covers 13 residues. V was clipped by 3 bases and J by 3 bases, with 10 bases between them. The CDR3 DNA sequence: TGTGCCAGAAGCTCAGACAGTATCTACGAGCAGTACTTC. This gives the protein CARSSDSIYEQYF.

The chain uses TRBV4-2 and TRBJ2-1; TRBD2 matches 7 bases. CDR3 length: 16 residues. The V gene end was trimmed by 4 bases and the J gene end by 2 bases; junction bases not matched to a gene: 8. CDR1 and CDR2 (germline): LGHNA, YNFKEQ. This CDR3 reads CASSPGASGAYNEQFF. The DNA for the CDR3 is TGTGCCAGCAGCCCCGGGGCTAGCGGCGCCTACAATGAGCAGTTCTTC.

V gene TRBV29-1 combines with J gene TRBJ2-7; 9 nucleotides match TRBD2. CDR3 size: 12 residues. The germline gives CDR1 SQVTM, CDR2 ANQGSEA. Unmatched junction bases numbered 4, after V lost 7 bases and J lost 3 bases. CDR3 loop: CSAIAGDYEQYF. Here the CDR3 DNA reads TGCAGCGCCATAGCGGGGGACTACGAGCAGTACTTC.

The V and J genes are TRBV6-6 and TRBJ2-7, with D maybe TRBD2 (6 bases). Deletions cut 2 bases from V and 3 bases from J, with 8 bases between. CDR1 MNHNY and CDR2 SVGAGI come from the germline V gene (reference sequence). This CDR3 has 13 amino acids. CDR3 residues: CASSYGTGYEQYF. The CDR3 nucleotides read TGTGCCAGCAGTTACGGGACTGGCTACGAGCAGTACTTC.

The V call is TRBV6-6, the J call TRBJ2-7, with 9 nucleotides matching TRBD1. With 2 bases clipped from V and 3 bases from J, the junction kept 5 bases outside the gene matches. Germline V gene data show CDR1 as MNHNY and CDR2 as SVGAGI (reference sequence). The CDR3 sequence is 15 residues long. The CDR3 reads CASSYSGDRVYEQYF. Here the CDR3 DNA reads TGTGCCAGCAGTTACAGTGGGGACAGGGTCTACGAGCAGTACTTC.

The rearrangement joins TRBV30 to TRBJ1-3, with D perhaps TRBD1 (5 bases). Germline CDR1 and CDR2: GTSNPN and SVGIG (reference sequence). This CDR3 has 17 amino acids. V shed 2 bases and J shed 2 bases, with 19 bases lying between them. CDR3 nucleotides: TGTGCCTGGAGTACGCCTCCGGGTGGGGGAGCTGGAAACACCATATATTTT. Translated: CAWSTPPGGGAGNTIYF.

The CDR3 DNA follows: TGTGCCAGCAGTGCTTACAGGGGAAATGGCTACACCTTC. Encoded protein: CASSAYRGNGYTF. This chain links TRBV6-1 with TRBJ1-2; 7 bases agree with TRBD1. Trimming at V came to 4 bases and at J to 6 bases, leaving 5 bases not matched to a gene. Germline CDR1 is MNHNS and CDR2 is SASEGT. This CDR3 spans 13 amino acids.

This clone was counted once. The chain joins TRBV2 to TRBJ1-2; D perhaps matches TRBD1 (6 bases). V was clipped by 4 bases and J by 4 bases, with 7 bases between them. Germline V CDR1 and CDR2: SNHLY, FYNNEI. This CDR3 is built from 12 residues. CDR3 protein: CASSVGGYGYTF. Written as DNA, the CDR3 is TGTGCCAGCAGTGTAGGGGGCTATGGCTACACCTTC.

The rearrangement links TRBV6-1 to TRBJ2-7, with TRBD1 identical over 9 bases. J was trimmed by 3 bases and V by 0 bases; bases with no gene match: 9. Germline V lookup: CDR1 MNHNS, CDR2 SASEGT. The CDR3 covers 17 residues. In nucleotides, the CDR3 is TGTGCCAGCAGTGAAGCTCAGGGACAGGGAATCTACTACGAGCAGTACTTC. Encoded protein: CASSEAQGQGIYYEQYF.

The chain recombines TRBV4-1 with TRBJ2-7; perhaps TRBD1 as D (6 bases). CDR3 length: 14 residues. The V and J ends lost 4 bases and 0 bases respectively, with 10 bases between them. Germline values: CDR1 MGHRA, CDR2 YSYEKL. The CDR3 DNA reads as TGCGCCAGCAGCCGCACGACAGGCTCCTACGAGCAGTACTTC. Translation gives CASSRTTGSYEQYF.

V is TRBV19 and J is TRBJ2-1, with TRBD2 matching 8 bases. The ends lost 3 bases at V and 2 bases at J; junction bases unmatched: 9. CDR1 and CDR2 (germline): LNHDA, SQIVND (reference sequence). This CDR3 contains 17 residues. CDR3 region: CASSIGSGRWTYNEQFF. For the CDR3, the DNA is TGTGCCAGTAGTATTGGAAGCGGGAGATGGACCTACAATGAGCAGTTCTTC.

The chain uses TRBV27 and TRBJ1-2, with D possibly matching TRBD1 (5 bases). The germline V gene encodes CDR1 MNHEY and CDR2 SMNVEV (reference sequence). V lost 2 bases and J lost 7, with 8 bases in between. This CDR3 spans 12 amino acids. This CDR3 is CASSLRGFGYTF. In nucleotides, the CDR3 is TGTGCCAGCAGTTTAAGGGGCTTTGGCTACACCTTC.

CDR3 sequence (DNA): TGTGCCAGCAGTCCTTTCGGGGTTCCGTCCTACGAGCAGTACTTC. Translating it yields CASSPFGVPSYEQYF. This chain joins TRBV27 and TRBJ2-7; possibly TRBD2 for D (5 bases). V was shortened by 5 bases and J by 1 base, with 15 bases between the two germline ends. The V gene's germline CDR1 is MNHEY and CDR2 SMNVEV (reference sequence). The CDR3 loop spans 15 amino acids.

This clone was seen just once. The chain is built from TRBV6-5 and TRBJ2-3, with D possibly called TRBD1 or TRBD2 (6 bases each). V was pared by 0 bases and J by 2 bases, with 12 bases between. Germline CDR1 reads MNHEY; CDR2 reads SVGAGI. This CDR3 spans 16 amino acids. CDR3 residues: CASSYSGRGATDTQYF. The CDR3, as DNA: TGTGCCAGCAGTTACTCTGGAAGGGGGGCCACAGATACGCAGTATTTT.

This clone was observed a handful of times. The rearrangement links TRBV2 to TRBJ1-2; a weak D match, TRBD1 (5 bases). From germline, CDR1 is SNHLY and CDR2 FYNNEI. The CDR3 runs to 11 residues. The V end lost 10 bases, the J end lost 8 bases, and 14 bases lay between the germline ends. The CDR3 loop is CATNGARGYTF. The CDR3 DNA is TGTGCCACCAACGGGGCTCGCGGCTACACCTTC.

This clone was found a few times. The chain couples TRBV6-4 to TRBJ2-2; 12 positions match TRBD1. Per the germline V gene, CDR1 is MRHNA and CDR2 is SNTAGT. Unmatched junction bases numbered 8, after V lost 5 bases and J lost 7 bases. The CDR3 runs 16 residues. Written as DNA, the CDR3 is TGTGCCAGCAGTCCGACCGGGACAGGGGGCAACGGGGAGCTGTTTTTT. This sequence encodes CASSPTGTGGNGELFF.

The V gene is TRBV15, the J gene TRBJ2-3; D not resolved. This CDR3 is built from 12 residues. The V end was cut by 3 bases, the J end by 3 bases, with 4 bases between. CDR1 is LNHNV, CDR2 YYDKDF, per germline (reference sequence). CDR3 coding DNA: TGTGCCACCAGCAGGGAAACAGATACGCAGTATTTT. As protein: CATSRETDTQYF.

V usage is TRBV11-2 and J usage is TRBJ1-1; 7 nucleotides line up with TRBD1. Trimming removed 1 base from V and 4 bases from J; junction bases left unmatched: 3. Germline V gene lookup returns CDR1 SGHAT and CDR2 FQNNGV. The CDR3 loop spans 14 amino acids. The CDR3 DNA is TGTGCCAGCAGCTTAGTCCCAGGGGGCACTGAAGCTTTCTTT. Amino acids: CASSLVPGGTEAFF.

The V gene is TRBV19, the J gene TRBJ2-2; D ambiguous. The V end lost 3 bases, the J end lost 1 base, and 6 bases lay between the germline ends. The CDR3 has 14 residues. Germline assignment: CDR1 LNHDA and CDR2 SQIVND (reference sequence). CDR3 residues: CASSIPGNTGELFF. CDR3 coding DNA: TGTGCCAGTAGTATTCCGGGGAACACCGGGGAGCTGTTTTTT. Full variable domain (outside the CDR3, taken from reference TRBV19 and TRBJ2-2): DGGITQSPKYLFRKEGQNVTLSCEQNLNHDAMYWYRQDPGQGLRLIYYSQIVNDFQKGDIAEGYSVSREKKESFPLTVTSAQKNPTAFYLCASSIPGNTGELFFGEGSRLTVL.

V usage is TRBV11-3 and J usage is TRBJ2-1, with 10 positions matching TRBD2. The ends lost 2 bases at V and 6 bases at J; junction bases unmatched: 4. Germline V gene data show CDR1 as SGHNT and CDR2 as YENEEA. The CDR3 covers 15 residues. DNA of the CDR3: TGTGCCAGCAGCTTAAGGACTAGCGGACGCAATGAGCAGTTCTTC. Translating gives CASSLRTSGRNEQFF.

The V and J genes are TRBV4-1 and TRBJ2-7; no definite D call. The CDR3 is 14 amino acids. Germline loops: CDR1 MGHRA, CDR2 YSYEKL. V gave up 0 bases and J gave up 3 bases, with 9 bases separating them. This CDR3 reads CASSQDLRIYEQYF. The CDR3 DNA sequence: TGCGCCAGCAGCCAAGATCTTAGGATCTACGAGCAGTACTTC.

This chain uses TRBV6-5 with TRBJ2-7; 12 bases fit TRBD2. Germline CDR1 is MNHEY and CDR2 is SVGAGI. V was clipped by 0 bases and J by 5 bases; unmatched bases: 5. The CDR3 contains 16 residues. The CDR3 here is CASSYSTSGRGNEQYF. The CDR3, as DNA: TGTGCCAGCAGTTACTCGACTAGCGGGAGAGGCAACGAGCAGTACTTC.

The chain combines TRBV15 with TRBJ2-1; maybe TRBD2 (5 bases). There are 14 residues in the CDR3. The germline V gene has CDR1 LNHNV and CDR2 YYDKDF (reference sequence). Between the trimmed V and J ends, which lost 3 bases and 4 bases, there was a span of 10 bases. CDR3 region: CATSREVGYNEQFF. The CDR3 bases are TGTGCCACCAGCAGGGAGGTTGGGTACAATGAGCAGTTCTTC.

The chain uses TRBV29-1 and TRBJ2-7, with 8 bases identical to TRBD1. Losses at the gene ends were 0 bases for V and 3 bases for J; bases not matched to a gene: 7. The CDR3 totals 15 residues. Per germline, CDR1 SQVTM and CDR2 ANQGSEA. The CDR3 nucleotides are TGCAGCGTTGAAGAGGACAGGGAAAACCTCTACGAGCAGTACTTC. Translation gives CSVEEDRENLYEQYF.

The rearrangement joins TRBV11-2 to TRBJ2-1; D is unresolved. The CDR3 is made up of 11 amino acids. CDR1 and CDR2 (germline): SGHAT, FQNNGV. V lost 8 bases to trimming and J lost 10 bases, with 12 bases between them. CDR3 residues: CASRWRGEQFF. CDR3 DNA sequence: TGTGCCAGCCGCTGGCGTGGAGAGCAGTTCTTC. The full variable domain, its missing parts supplied by reference TRBV11-2 and TRBJ2-1, is EAGVAQSPRYKIIEKRQSVAFWCNPISGHATLYWYQQILGQGPKLLIQFQNNGVVDDSQLPKDRFSAERLKGVDSTLKIQPAKLEDSAVYLCASRWRGEQFFGPGTRLTVL.

The CDR3 region is CASSPGLTYEQYF. The CDR3 coding sequence is TGTGCCAGCAGCCCGGGCTTAACCTACGAGCAGTACTTC. This chain uses TRBV11-2 with TRBJ2-7; D uncertain. In germline, CDR1 is SGHAT, CDR2 FQNNGV. This CDR3 is built from 13 residues. The V gene lost 5 bases and the J gene lost 2 bases, with 10 bases spanning the gap.